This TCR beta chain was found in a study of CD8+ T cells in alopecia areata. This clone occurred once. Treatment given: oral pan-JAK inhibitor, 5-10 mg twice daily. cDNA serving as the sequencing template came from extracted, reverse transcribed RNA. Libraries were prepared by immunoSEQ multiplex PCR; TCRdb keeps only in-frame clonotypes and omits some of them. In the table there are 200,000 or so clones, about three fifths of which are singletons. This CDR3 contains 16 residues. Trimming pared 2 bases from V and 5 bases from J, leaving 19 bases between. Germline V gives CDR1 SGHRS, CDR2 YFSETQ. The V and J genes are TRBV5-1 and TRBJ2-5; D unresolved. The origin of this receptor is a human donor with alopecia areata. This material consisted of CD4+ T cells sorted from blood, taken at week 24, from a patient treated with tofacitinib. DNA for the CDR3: TGCGCCAGCAGCTTTAAGGAGATCGTAGGTGGTGAGACCCAGTACTTC. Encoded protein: CASSFKEIVGGETQYF. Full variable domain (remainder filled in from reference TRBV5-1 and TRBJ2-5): KAGVTQTPRYLIKTRGQQVTLSCSPISGHRSVSWYQQTPGQGLQFLFEYFSETQRNKGNFPGRFSGRQFSNSRSEMNVSTLELGDSALYLCASSFKEIVGGETQYFGPGTRLLVL.